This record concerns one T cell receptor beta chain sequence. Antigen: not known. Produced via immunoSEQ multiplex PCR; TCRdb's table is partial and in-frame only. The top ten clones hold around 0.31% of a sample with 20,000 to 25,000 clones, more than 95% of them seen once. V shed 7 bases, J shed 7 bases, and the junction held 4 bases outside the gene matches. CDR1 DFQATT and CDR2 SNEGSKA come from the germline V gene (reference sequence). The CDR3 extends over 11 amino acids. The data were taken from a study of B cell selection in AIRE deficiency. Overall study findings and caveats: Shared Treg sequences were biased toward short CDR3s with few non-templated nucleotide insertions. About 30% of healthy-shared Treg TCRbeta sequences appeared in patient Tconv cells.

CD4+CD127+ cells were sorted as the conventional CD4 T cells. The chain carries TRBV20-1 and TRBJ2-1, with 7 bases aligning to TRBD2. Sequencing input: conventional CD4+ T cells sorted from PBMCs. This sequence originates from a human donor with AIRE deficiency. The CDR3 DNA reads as TGCAGTGTAAGCGGGACGAATGAGCAGTTCTTC. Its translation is CSVSGTNEQFF.